This TCR beta chain was observed in a study of cytomegalovirus exposure and HLA in healthy donors. Turning to the study itself: Within the Caucasian-associated ancestry cluster were around 80% of the approximately 370 genotyped donors. Study-wide findings and caveats: The number of N-insertions in an Asian-associated ancestry cluster was reportedly below the roughly 620-donor mean in a later analysis.

Donors showed nominal health when sampled, although they likely had unrecorded immune exposures. Remarks on this clone: Its matching antigen is unknown.

With 60 Vbeta and 13 Jbeta primers, the PCR was carried out. The assay was immunoSEQ multiplex PCR, and TCRdb's table has in-frame clones only and misses some. The sample lists around 140,000 clones, about four fifths occurring once. The receptor comes from a woman aged 40 to 50 in good health and CMV-seronegative. Specimen: PBMCs.

CDR3 coding DNA: TGTGCCAGCACCCGCACTGAAGCTTTCTTT. Protein product: CASTRTEAFF. The gene calls are TRBV27 and TRBJ1-1; unclear D gene. V lost 7 bases, J lost 4 bases, and 4 bases lay in between. CDR1 is MNHEY, CDR2 SMNVEV, per germline (reference sequence). The CDR3 runs to 10 residues.